The 25 T cell receptor beta chains given below trace back to one sample, sequenced in a study of blood T cell repertoires in COVID-19. Method: immunoSEQ multiplex PCR; TCRdb's copy keeps in-frame clones and lacks some. Counted here are 70,000 or so clones, roughly nine tenths occurring once; the ten biggest clones make up over 1.2%. The sample was peripheral blood. All receptors derive from a man in his fifties or sixties with acute or convalescent COVID-19.

V gene TRBV18 combines with J gene TRBJ1-4; the match to TRBD1 covers 11 bases. The CDR3 loop spans 15 amino acids. Germline assignment: CDR1 KGHSH and CDR2 LQKENI. J gave up 7 bases and V 6 bases, and 7 bases lay outside the gene matches. This chain's CDR3 is CASSPGDRGSEKLFF. As DNA, the CDR3 is TGTGCCAGCTCCCCAGGGGACAGGGGGAGTGAAAAACTGTTTTTT.

The rearrangement uses TRBV1 and TRBJ2-1; the table calls TRBD2, which could not be checked here. TRBV1 is a documented pseudogene. The CDR3 runs to 17 residues. The CDR3 here is CTSSQEVAREPYNEQFF. CDR3 sequence (DNA): TGCACCAGCAGCCAAGAGGTAGCGAGGGAGCCCTACAATGAGCAGTTCTTC.

The chain employs TRBV28 and TRBJ2-7; TRBD2 agrees at 11 bases. The junction had 3 bases not matched to a gene; V was cut back by 6 bases and J by 2 bases. Germline V gene data show CDR1 as MDHEN and CDR2 as SYDVKM. The CDR3 has 14 amino acids. The CDR3 is CASRRLAGTYEQYF. For the CDR3, the DNA is TGTGCCAGCAGGCGACTAGCGGGAACCTACGAGCAGTACTTC.

The chain joins TRBV24-1 to TRBJ1-5; D is possibly TRBD1 (5 bases). Trimming took 5 bases from V and 1 from J, leaving 8 bases between them. CDR3 length equals 14 residues. CDR1 and CDR2 (germline): KGHDR, SFDVKD. In DNA, the CDR3 is TGTGCCACCAGTGCGGGGGTGAGCAATCAGCCCCAGCATTTT. Amino acids: CATSAGVSNQPQHF.

This clone was found a few times. V gene TRBV10-2 combines with J gene TRBJ1-4; 8 nucleotides align to TRBD1. Germline values: CDR1 WSHSY, CDR2 SAAADI. This CDR3 is built from 17 residues. V lost 6 bases, J lost 4 bases, and 13 bases stayed unmatched. CDR3 residues: CASRADRETYLNEKLFF. DNA for the CDR3: TGCGCCAGCAGGGCGGACAGGGAGACGTACCTTAATGAAAAACTGTTTTTT.

This clone appeared a few times. The chain employs TRBV5-4 and TRBJ2-7; no definite D call. V shed 2 bases and J shed 1 base, with 7 bases lying between them. This CDR3 comprises 13 residues. The germline V gene encodes CDR1 SGHNT and CDR2 YYREEE (reference sequence). The chain's CDR3 is CASSFSRSYEQYF. CDR3 DNA: TGTGCCAGCAGCTTCTCGAGATCCTACGAGCAGTACTTC.

The V call is TRBV30, the J call TRBJ2-1; D call uncertain. The CDR3 consists of 12 residues. Germline V lookup: CDR1 GTSNPN, CDR2 SVGIG (reference sequence). V was trimmed by 4 bases and J by 8 bases, leaving 12 bases between them. CDR3 in DNA: TGTGCCTGGACTGTAAGAGGCTATGAGCAGTTCTTC. It encodes CAWTVRGYEQFF. The full variable domain, rest sourced from reference TRBV30 and TRBJ2-1, is SQTIHQWPATLVQPVGSPLSLECTVEGTSNPNLYWYRQAAGRGLQLLFYSVGIGQISSEVPQNLSASRPQDRQFILSSKKLLLSDSGFYLCAWTVRGYEQFFGPGTRLTVL.

The chain combines TRBV6-6 with TRBJ1-2; 9 nucleotides agree with TRBD1. Germline V gene lookup returns CDR1 MNHNY and CDR2 SVGAGI (reference sequence). After removal of 4 bases from V and 7 bases from J, the junction contained 7 bases not matched to a gene. The CDR3 has 14 residues. This CDR3 is CASSSTGGVGGYTF. DNA of the CDR3: TGTGCCAGCAGTTCGACAGGGGGTGTAGGTGGCTACACCTTC.

The rearrangement joins TRBV10-3 to TRBJ2-2, with TRBD2 matching 11 bases. Germline trimming cut 6 bases from V and 2 bases from J; bases unmatched to any gene: 5. Looked up from germline, CDR1 is ENHRY and CDR2 is SYGVKD. This CDR3 spans 16 amino acids. This CDR3 is CAIRMGLAVNTGELFF. As DNA, the CDR3 is TGTGCCATCAGGATGGGACTAGCGGTTAACACCGGGGAGCTGTTTTTT.

The V and J genes are TRBV6-1 and TRBJ1-2; D is unclear. Trimming left V 2 bases short and J 8 bases short, with 9 bases between. Germline V CDR1 and CDR2: MNHNS, SASEGT. The CDR3 runs to 12 residues. The CDR3 DNA is TGTGCCAGCAGTGAATTCCTCGCGGGCTACACCTTC. It codes for CASSEFLAGYTF.

The V and J genes are TRBV27 and TRBJ1-5, with TRBD1 as a possible D gene (5 bases). V shed 3 bases and J shed 7 bases, with 16 bases lying between them. Germline CDR1 and CDR2: MNHEY and SMNVEV (reference sequence). The CDR3 contains 15 residues. Here the CDR3 reads CASSLDAGKGQPQHF. In DNA, the CDR3 is TGTGCCAGCAGTTTGGATGCAGGGAAAGGCCAGCCCCAGCATTTT.

The genes are TRBV19 and TRBJ1-1; the D gene is possibly TRBD1 (5 bases). V was cut by 6 bases and J by 1 base, with 9 bases left in between. The V gene's germline CDR1 is LNHDA and CDR2 SQIVND (reference sequence). The CDR3 sequence is 13 residues long. Written as DNA, the CDR3 is TGTGCCAGTAGGAAAACAGGGAACACTGAAGCTTTCTTT. Its translation is CASRKTGNTEAFF.

This chain links TRBV5-1 with TRBJ2-2, with D perhaps matching TRBD2 (5 bases). Germline V gene data show CDR1 as SGHRS and CDR2 as YFSETQ. This CDR3 comprises 14 residues. The V and J ends lost 7 bases and 0 bases respectively, with 10 bases between them. The CDR3 bases are TGCGCCAGCCGTATCGGGACGAACACCGGGGAGCTGTTTTTT. Translation gives CASRIGTNTGELFF.

This chain connects TRBV27 to TRBJ1-5; TRBD1 matches 12 bases. V was clipped by 5 bases and J by 7 bases; unmatched bases: 15. The CDR3 covers 18 residues. Germline V gene sequence: CDR1 MNHEY, CDR2 SMNVEV (reference sequence). CDR3 in amino acids: CASSKGWGTGGPGQPQHF. The CDR3 DNA follows: TGTGCCAGCAGTAAGGGGTGGGGGACAGGGGGCCCAGGGCAGCCCCAGCATTTT.

This clone has a single count. The chain links TRBV19 to TRBJ1-5; weak D call: TRBD1 (6 bases). The CDR3 consists of 16 residues. V was shortened by 5 bases and J by 6 bases, with 20 bases between the two germline ends. Looked up from germline, CDR1 is LNHDA and CDR2 is SQIVND (reference sequence). The CDR3 DNA follows: TGTGCCAGTAGTGCCTCTACAGGGTTTGGGGGTCAGCCCCAGCATTTT. Protein sequence: CASSASTGFGGQPQHF. The complete variable domain, with remaining parts taken from reference TRBV19 and TRBJ1-5, reads DGGITQSPKYLFRKEGQNVTLSCEQNLNHDAMYWYRQDPGQGLRLIYYSQIVNDFQKGDIAEGYSVSREKKESFPLTVTSAQKNPTAFYLCASSASTGFGGQPQHFGDGTRLSIL.

This clone was counted once. The genes are TRBV18 and TRBJ2-5, with TRBD2 as a possible D gene (5 bases). The CDR3 runs 14 residues. Per the germline V gene, CDR1 is KGHSH and CDR2 is LQKENI. The V end lost 4 bases, the J end lost 3 bases, and 12 bases lay between the germline ends. The DNA of the CDR3 is TGTGCCAGCTCACTATCGCTAGCCGAAGAGACCCAGTACTTC. Translating it yields CASSLSLAEETQYF.

The rearrangement links TRBV27 to TRBJ2-1; 7 bases match TRBD1. V was pared by 3 bases and J by 2 bases, with 4 bases of the junction left unmatched. This CDR3 comprises 15 residues. Germline CDR1 and CDR2: MNHEY and SMNVEV (reference sequence). The CDR3 nucleotides are TGTGCCAGCAGTTTTTTAGGGGGCGCCTACAATGAGCAGTTCTTC. Residues: CASSFLGGAYNEQFF.

The chain employs TRBV28 and TRBJ1-2; D call uncertain. Trimming left V 10 bases short and J 3 bases short, with 12 bases between. The CDR3 loop spans 12 amino acids. Looked up from germline, CDR1 is MDHEN and CDR2 is SYDVKM. CDR3 protein: CATSERDYGYTF. In DNA form, the CDR3 reads TGTGCCACCTCGGAGAGGGACTATGGCTACACCTTC.

This clone occurred a few times. The chain recombines TRBV7-2 with TRBJ1-6; TRBD1 might be the D (6 bases). This CDR3 spans 13 amino acids. V lost 5 bases and J lost 9, with 11 bases in between. Germline V gene lookup returns CDR1 SGHTA and CDR2 FQGNSA. The CDR3 spells CASSPQTGSPLHF. CDR3 nucleotide sequence: TGTGCCAGCAGCCCTCAGACAGGTTCACCCCTCCACTTT.

The genes are TRBV28 and TRBJ2-6, with D perhaps matching TRBD2 (6 bases). CDR1 is MDHEN, CDR2 SYDVKM, per germline. This CDR3 is built from 14 residues. V gave up 10 bases and J gave up 0 bases, with 10 bases separating them. For the CDR3, the DNA is TGTGCCACCCTGGAGGGCTCTGGGGCCAACGTCCTGACTTTC. Translating it yields CATLEGSGANVLTF.

The chain carries TRBV2 and TRBJ1-6, with 7 bases that match TRBD1. Losses at the gene ends were 7 bases for V and 7 bases for J; bases not matched to a gene: 4. CDR1 is SNHLY, CDR2 FYNNEI, per germline. The CDR3 sequence is 13 residues long. Written as DNA, the CDR3 is TGTGCCAGCAAGGGACAGTCCAATTCACCCCTCCACTTT. This encodes CASKGQSNSPLHF.

The rearrangement links TRBV5-4 to TRBJ1-2; TRBD1 aligns across 10 bases. Germline V gene sequence: CDR1 SGHNT, CDR2 YYREEE (reference sequence). The CDR3 loop spans 14 amino acids. Trimming took 4 bases from V and 8 from J; bases not matched to a gene: 8. The CDR3 bases are TGTGCCAGCAGCAGTGACGACAGGGGGCTCGGCTACACCTTC. This translates into CASSSDDRGLGYTF.

The V and J genes are TRBV7-8 and TRBJ2-5; 15 positions agree with TRBD2. The CDR3 is 15 residues long. Germline V gene sequence: CDR1 SGHVS, CDR2 FQNEAQ. Unmatched junction bases numbered 3, after V lost 6 bases and J lost 4 bases. In DNA, the CDR3 is TGTGCCAGCAGTCGGACTAGCGGGAGGGTAGAGACCCAGTACTTC. Its protein product is CASSRTSGRVETQYF. Full variable domain (missing parts from reference TRBV7-8 and TRBJ2-5): GAGVSQSPRYKVAKRGQDVALRCDPISGHVSLFWYQQALGQGPEFLTYFQNEAQLDKSGLPSDRFFAERPEGSVSTLKIQRTQQEDSAVYLCASSRTSGRVETQYFGPGTRLLVL.

J is TRBJ1-6 and V is TRBV12-3 or TRBV12-4; D gene unclear. This CDR3 region has 9 residues. The V end was cut by 5 bases, the J end by 14 bases, with 4 bases between. CDR3 region: CASSLSLHF. The CDR3 bases are TGTGCCAGCAGTCTGTCCCTCCACTTT.

This chain links TRBV10-3 with TRBJ2-7; 10 nucleotides match TRBD1. The CDR3 has 13 residues. The trim removed 7 bases at V and 3 bases at J, leaving 3 bases unmatched. CDR1 is ENHRY and CDR2 is SYGVKD in the germline V gene. As DNA, the CDR3 is TGTGCCATCAAGGGGACAGGGGTCTACGAGCAGTACTTC. It codes for CAIKGTGVYEQYF.